This TCR beta chain was retrieved from a study of control samples from healthy donors and cancer patients. Trimming left V 6 bases short and J 2 bases short, with 4 bases between. The CDR3 sequence is 12 residues long. The repertoire was sequenced with immunoSEQ multiplex PCR; TCRdb's copy has only in-frame clones and lacks some. The sample contains 100,000 or so clones, 83% of which appear only once. The receptor comes from a woman aged 45-65 years in good health. V gene TRBV12-3 or TRBV12-4 combines with J gene TRBJ2-2; no firm D call. Sequenced input: blood. Here the CDR3 reads CASSRNTGELFF. The DNA for the CDR3 is TGTGCCAGCAGCCGAAACACCGGGGAGCTGTTTTTT.